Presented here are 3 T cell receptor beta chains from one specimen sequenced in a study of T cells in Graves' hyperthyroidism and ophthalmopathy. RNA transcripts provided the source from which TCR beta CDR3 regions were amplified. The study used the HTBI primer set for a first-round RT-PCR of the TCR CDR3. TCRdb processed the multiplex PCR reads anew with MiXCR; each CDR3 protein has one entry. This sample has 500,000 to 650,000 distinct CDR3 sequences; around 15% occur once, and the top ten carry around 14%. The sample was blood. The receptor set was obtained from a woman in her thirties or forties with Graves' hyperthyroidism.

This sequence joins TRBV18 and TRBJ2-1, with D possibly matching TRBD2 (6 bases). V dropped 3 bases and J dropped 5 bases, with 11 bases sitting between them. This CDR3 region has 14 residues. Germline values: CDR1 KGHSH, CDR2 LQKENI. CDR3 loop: CASSPPTSNNEQFF. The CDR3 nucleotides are TGTGCCAGCTCACCGCCAACTAGCAACAATGAGCAGTTCTTC. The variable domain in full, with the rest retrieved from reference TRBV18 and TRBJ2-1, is NAGVMQNPRHLVRRRGQEARLRCSPMKGHSHVYWYRQLPEEGLKFMVYLQKENIIDESGMPKERFSAEFPKEGPSILRIQQVVRGDSAAYFCASSPPTSNNEQFFGPGTRLTVL.

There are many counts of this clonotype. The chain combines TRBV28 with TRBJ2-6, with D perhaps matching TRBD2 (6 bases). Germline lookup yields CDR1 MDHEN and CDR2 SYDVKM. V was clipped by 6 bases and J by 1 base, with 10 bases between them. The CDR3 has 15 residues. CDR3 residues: CASRPGTSGANVLTF. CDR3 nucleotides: TGTGCCAGCAGGCCCGGGACTTCTGGGGCCAACGTCCTGACTTTC.

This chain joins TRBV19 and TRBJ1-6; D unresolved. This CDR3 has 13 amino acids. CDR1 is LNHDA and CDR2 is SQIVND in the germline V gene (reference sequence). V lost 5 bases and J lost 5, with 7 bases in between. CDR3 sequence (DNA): TGTGCCAGTAGTTGGGCGAATAATTCACCCCTCCACTTT. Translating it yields CASSWANNSPLHF.